What follows describes a single TCR beta chain. The CDR3 totals 14 residues. Germline V gene data show CDR1 as SGHTA and CDR2 as FQGNSA. Trimming cost V 4 bases and J 2 bases, with 11 bases left between them. The source of the sample is a study of blood T cells in healthy people across ages. Next came a second PCR, run for roughly 6 to 11 cycles, which used a sample-barcoded 5' primer along with a J-beta primer mix. TCRdb reanalysed the 5' RACE reads using MiXCR and keeps one entry per CDR3 protein. This sample has 910,000 or so distinct CDR3 sequences, with 51% found just once. The clonotype was recovered from a woman between 55 and 75 years old in good health. Sequencing used blood. V is TRBV7-2 and J is TRBJ2-5; D gene ambiguous. The CDR3: CASSWASRQETQYF. CDR3 DNA sequence: TGTGCCAGCAGCTGGGCTTCAAGGCAAGAGACCCAGTACTTC.